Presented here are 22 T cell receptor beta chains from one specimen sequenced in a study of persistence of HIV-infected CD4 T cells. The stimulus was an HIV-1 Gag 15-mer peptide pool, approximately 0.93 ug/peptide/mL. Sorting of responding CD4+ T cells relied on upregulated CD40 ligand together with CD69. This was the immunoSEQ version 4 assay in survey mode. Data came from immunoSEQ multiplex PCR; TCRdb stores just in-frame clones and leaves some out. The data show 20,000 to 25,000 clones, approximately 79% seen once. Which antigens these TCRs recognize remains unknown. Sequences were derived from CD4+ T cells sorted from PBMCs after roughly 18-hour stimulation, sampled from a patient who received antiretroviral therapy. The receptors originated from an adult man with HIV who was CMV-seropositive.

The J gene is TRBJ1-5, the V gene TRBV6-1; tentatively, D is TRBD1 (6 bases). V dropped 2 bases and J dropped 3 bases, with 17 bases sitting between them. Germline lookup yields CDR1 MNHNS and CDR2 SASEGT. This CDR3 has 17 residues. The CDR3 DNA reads TGTGCCAGCAGTGAAATGTGGGACACTTTTAACAATCAGCCCCAGCATTTT. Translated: CASSEMWDTFNNQPQHF.

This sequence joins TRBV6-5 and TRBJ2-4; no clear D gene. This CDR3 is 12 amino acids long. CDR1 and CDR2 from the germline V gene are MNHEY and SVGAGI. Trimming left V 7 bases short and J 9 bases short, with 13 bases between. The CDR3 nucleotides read TGTGCCAGCACTAACAAGGGTTCCATTCAGTACTTC. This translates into CASTNKGSIQYF.

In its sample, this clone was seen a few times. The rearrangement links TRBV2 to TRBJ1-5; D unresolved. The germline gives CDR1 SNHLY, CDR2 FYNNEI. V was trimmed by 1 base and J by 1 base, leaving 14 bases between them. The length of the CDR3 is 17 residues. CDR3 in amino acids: CASSEENRHRSNQPQHF. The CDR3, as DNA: TGTGCCAGCAGTGAAGAAAATCGACACCGGAGCAATCAGCCCCAGCATTTT. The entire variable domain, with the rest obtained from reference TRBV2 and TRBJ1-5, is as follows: EPEVTQTPSHQVTQMGQEVILRCVPISNHLYFYWYRQILGQKVEFLVSFYNNEISEKSEIFDDQFSVERPDGSNFTLKIRSTKLEDSAMYFCASSEENRHRSNQPQHFGDGTRLSIL.

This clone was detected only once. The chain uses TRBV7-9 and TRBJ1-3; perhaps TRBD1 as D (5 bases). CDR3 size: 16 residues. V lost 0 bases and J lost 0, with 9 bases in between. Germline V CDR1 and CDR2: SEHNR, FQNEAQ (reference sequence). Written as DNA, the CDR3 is TGTGCCAGCAGCTTAGCGGGACGGTTCTCTGGAAACACCATATATTTT. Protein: CASSLAGRFSGNTIYF.

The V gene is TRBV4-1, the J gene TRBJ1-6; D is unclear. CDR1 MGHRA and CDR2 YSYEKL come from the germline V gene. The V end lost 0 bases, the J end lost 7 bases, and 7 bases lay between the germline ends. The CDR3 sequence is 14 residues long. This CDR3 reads CASSQDNPNSPLHF. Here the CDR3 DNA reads TGCGCCAGCAGCCAAGATAACCCGAATTCACCCCTCCACTTT.

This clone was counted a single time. The CDR3: CSVEIAGGLRSYEQYF. For the CDR3, the DNA is TGCAGCGTTGAAATAGCGGGGGGCCTGAGATCCTACGAGCAGTACTTC. This chain uses TRBV29-1 with TRBJ2-7, with 10 nucleotides matching TRBD2. V dropped 2 bases and J dropped 1; count of bases not matched to a gene: 8. This CDR3 region has 16 residues. Germline-derived CDR1 and CDR2 are SQVTM and ANQGSEA.

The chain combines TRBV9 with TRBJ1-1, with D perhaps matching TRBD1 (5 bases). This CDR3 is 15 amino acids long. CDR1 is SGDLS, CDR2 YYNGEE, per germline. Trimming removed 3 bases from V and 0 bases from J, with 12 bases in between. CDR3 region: CASSDIRGVNTEAFF. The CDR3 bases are TGTGCCAGCAGCGATATTCGGGGGGTGAACACTGAAGCTTTCTTT.

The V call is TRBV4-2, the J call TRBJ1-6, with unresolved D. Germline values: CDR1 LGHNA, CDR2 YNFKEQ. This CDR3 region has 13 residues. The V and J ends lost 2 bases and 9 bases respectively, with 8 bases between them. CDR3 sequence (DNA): TGTGCCAGCAGCCAAAGGTTAGGTTCACCCCTCCACTTT. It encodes CASSQRLGSPLHF.

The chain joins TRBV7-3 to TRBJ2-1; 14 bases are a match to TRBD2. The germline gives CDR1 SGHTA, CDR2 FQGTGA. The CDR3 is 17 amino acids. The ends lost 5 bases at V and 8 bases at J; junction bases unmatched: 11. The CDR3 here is CASSPKVGTSGGYEQFF. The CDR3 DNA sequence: TGTGCCAGCAGCCCTAAGGTGGGGACTAGCGGGGGCTATGAGCAGTTCTTC.

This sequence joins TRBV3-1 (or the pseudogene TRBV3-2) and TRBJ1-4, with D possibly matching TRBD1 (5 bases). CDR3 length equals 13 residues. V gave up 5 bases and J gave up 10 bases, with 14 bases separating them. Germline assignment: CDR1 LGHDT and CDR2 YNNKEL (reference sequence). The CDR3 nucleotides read TGTGCCAGCAGCGCGTCCAGGGTGGCAAAACTGTTTTTT. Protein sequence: CASSASRVAKLFF.

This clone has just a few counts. For the CDR3, the DNA is TGTGCCAGCAGTTTTCCCACCTACAATGAGCAGTTCTTC. Its translation is CASSFPTYNEQFF. The chain employs TRBV27 and TRBJ2-1; D is unresolved. CDR1 is MNHEY and CDR2 is SMNVEV in the germline V gene (reference sequence). V was trimmed by 3 bases and J by 2 bases, leaving 5 bases between them. CDR3 length: 13 amino acids.

In nucleotides, the CDR3 is TGTGCCAGCAGCGCGGGACTTGAGCAGTACTTC. Encoded protein: CASSAGLEQYF. This chain joins TRBV28 and TRBJ2-7, with D tentatively TRBD2 (6 bases). Trimming removed 6 bases from V and 7 bases from J, with 10 bases in between. The CDR3 extends over 11 amino acids. In germline, CDR1 is MDHEN, CDR2 SYDVKM.

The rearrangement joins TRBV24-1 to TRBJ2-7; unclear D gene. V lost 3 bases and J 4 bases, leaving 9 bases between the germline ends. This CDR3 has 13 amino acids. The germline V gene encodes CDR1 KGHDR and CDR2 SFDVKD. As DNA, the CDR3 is TGTGCCACCAGTGATGCCGTGAGATACGAGCAGTACTTC. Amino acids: CATSDAVRYEQYF.

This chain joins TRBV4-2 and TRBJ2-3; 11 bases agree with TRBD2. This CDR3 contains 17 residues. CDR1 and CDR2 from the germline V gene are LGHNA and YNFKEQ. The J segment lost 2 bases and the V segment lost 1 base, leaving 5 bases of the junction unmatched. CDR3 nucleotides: TGTGCCAGCAGCCAAGGGGTTAGCGGGGGGGCCACAGATACGCAGTATTTT. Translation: CASSQGVSGGATDTQYF.

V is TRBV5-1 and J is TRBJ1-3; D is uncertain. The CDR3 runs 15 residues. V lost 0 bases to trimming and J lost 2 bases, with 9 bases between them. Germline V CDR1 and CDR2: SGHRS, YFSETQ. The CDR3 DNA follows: TGCGCCAGCAGCTTGGATACGGGAGCTGGAAACACCATATATTTT. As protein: CASSLDTGAGNTIYF.

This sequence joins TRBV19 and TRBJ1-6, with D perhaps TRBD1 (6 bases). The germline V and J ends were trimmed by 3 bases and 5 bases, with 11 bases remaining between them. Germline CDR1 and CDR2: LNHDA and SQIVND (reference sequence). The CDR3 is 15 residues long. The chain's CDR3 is CASSILGAHNSPLHF. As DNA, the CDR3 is TGTGCCAGTAGTATCCTGGGGGCCCATAATTCACCCCTCCACTTT.

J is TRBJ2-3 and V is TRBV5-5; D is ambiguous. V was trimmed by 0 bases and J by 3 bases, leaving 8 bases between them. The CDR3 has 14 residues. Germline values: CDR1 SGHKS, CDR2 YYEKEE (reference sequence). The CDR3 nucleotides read TGTGCCAGCAGCTTGGCGTCGGTTACAGATACGCAGTATTTT. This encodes CASSLASVTDTQYF.

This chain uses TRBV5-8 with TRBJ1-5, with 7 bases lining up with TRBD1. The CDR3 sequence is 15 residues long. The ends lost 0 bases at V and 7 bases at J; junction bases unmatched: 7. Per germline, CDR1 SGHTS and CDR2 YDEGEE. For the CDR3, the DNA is TGTGCCAGCAGCTTGGCCAGGGGGTTAGGGCAGCCCCAGCATTTT. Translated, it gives CASSLARGLGQPQHF. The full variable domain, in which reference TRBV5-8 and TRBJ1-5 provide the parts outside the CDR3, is EAGVTQSPTHLIKTRGQQATLRCSPISGHTSVYWYQQALGLGLQFLLWYDEGEERNRGNFPPRFSGRQFPNYSSELNVNALELEDSALYLCASSLARGLGQPQHFGDGTRLSIL.

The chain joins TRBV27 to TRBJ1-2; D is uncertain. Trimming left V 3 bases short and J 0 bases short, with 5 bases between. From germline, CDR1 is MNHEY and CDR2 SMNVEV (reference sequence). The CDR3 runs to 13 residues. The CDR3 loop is CASSFGANYGYTF. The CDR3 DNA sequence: TGTGCCAGCAGTTTTGGGGCTAACTATGGCTACACCTTC.

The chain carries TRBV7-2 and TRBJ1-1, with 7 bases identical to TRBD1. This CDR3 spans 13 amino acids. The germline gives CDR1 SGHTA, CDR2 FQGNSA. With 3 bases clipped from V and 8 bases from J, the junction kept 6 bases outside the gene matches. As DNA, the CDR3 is TGTGCCAGCAGCTTTATACAGGGGACGGAAGCTTTCTTT. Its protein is CASSFIQGTEAFF.

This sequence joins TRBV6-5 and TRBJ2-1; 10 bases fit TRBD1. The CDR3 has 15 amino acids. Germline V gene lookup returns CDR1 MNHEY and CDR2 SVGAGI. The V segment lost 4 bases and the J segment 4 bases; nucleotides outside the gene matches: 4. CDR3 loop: CASSSGTGAYNEQFF. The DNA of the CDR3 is TGTGCCAGCAGTTCGGGGACAGGGGCGTACAATGAGCAGTTCTTC.

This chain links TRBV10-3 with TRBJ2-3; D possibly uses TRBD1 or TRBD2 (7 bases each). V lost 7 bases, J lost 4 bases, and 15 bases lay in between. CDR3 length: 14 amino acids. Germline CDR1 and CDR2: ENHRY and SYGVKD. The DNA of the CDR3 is TGTGCCATCACCCCAGGGGGGGGACCAGATACGCAGTATTTT. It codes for CAITPGGGPDTQYF.